These 4 T cell receptor beta chains came from one sample sequenced in a study of cytomegalovirus exposure and HLA in healthy donors. The data were produced by immunoSEQ multiplex PCR, yet TCRdb's version contains in-frame clones alone and is incomplete. This table has some 77,000 clones, approximately 96% appearing once. Sample: PBMCs. These receptors were obtained from a man between 18 and 29 years old in good health and CMV-seropositive.

The chain uses TRBV7-8 and TRBJ1-1, with a tentative D call TRBD1 (5 bases). Trimming removed 1 base from V and 3 bases from J, with 21 bases in between. CDR1 and CDR2 (germline): SGHVS, FQNEAQ. The CDR3 has 18 amino acids. Here the CDR3 DNA reads TGTGCCAGCAGCTTAGTTTTCACGACATACGAAGGGGACACTGAAGCTTTCTTT. This translates into CASSLVFTTYEGDTEAFF.

The V and J genes are TRBV4-2 and TRBJ2-5; 8 bases are shared with TRBD2. The CDR3 has 16 amino acids. The V gene's germline CDR1 is LGHNA and CDR2 YNFKEQ. V shed 3 bases and J 5 bases; nucleotides not matched to a gene: 11. CDR3 coding DNA: TGTGCCAGCAGCCACCAAATGTCGGGGGGGGACGAGACCCAGTACTTC. Its protein product is CASSHQMSGGDETQYF.

The genes are TRBV6-5 and TRBJ2-2, with 7 positions matching TRBD1. The V and J ends lost 2 bases and 6 bases, in that order; junction bases with no gene match: 0. The CDR3 consists of 13 residues. The germline gives CDR1 MNHEY, CDR2 SVGAGI. The CDR3 sequence is CASSYQGAGELFF. The CDR3 coding sequence is TGTGCCAGCAGTTACCAGGGGGCCGGGGAGCTGTTTTTT.

The V and J genes are TRBV2 and TRBJ1-1; no clear D. Trimming took off 6 bases at V and 1 base at J, with 9 bases between the two ends. This CDR3 has 13 amino acids. Germline CDR1 is SNHLY and CDR2 is FYNNEI. CDR3 residues: CASRWAGNTEAFF. CDR3 coding DNA: TGTGCCAGCAGGTGGGCGGGGAACACTGAAGCTTTCTTT.